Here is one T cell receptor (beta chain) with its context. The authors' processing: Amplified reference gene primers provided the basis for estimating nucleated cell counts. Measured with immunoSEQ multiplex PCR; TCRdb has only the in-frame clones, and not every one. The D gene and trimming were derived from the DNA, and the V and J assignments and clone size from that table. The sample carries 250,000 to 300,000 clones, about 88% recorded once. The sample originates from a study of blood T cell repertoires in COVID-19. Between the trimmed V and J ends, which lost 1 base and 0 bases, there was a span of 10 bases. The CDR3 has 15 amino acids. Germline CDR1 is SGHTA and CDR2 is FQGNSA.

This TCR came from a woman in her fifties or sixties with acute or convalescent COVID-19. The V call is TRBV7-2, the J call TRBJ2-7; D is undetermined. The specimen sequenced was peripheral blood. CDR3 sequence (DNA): TGTGCCAGCAGCTTAGTGGTCGACACCTCCTACGAGCAGTACTTC. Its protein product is CASSLVVDTSYEQYF.